The rows below give T cell receptor beta chains drawn from one sample of a study of CD8 T cells in ankylosing spondylitis. TCRdb itself ran the 5' RACE reads through MiXCR, one entry per CDR3 protein. The sample records around 890,000 distinct CDR3 sequences, 10% to 15% being singletons. The sample was blood, either unsorted or a sorted T cell fraction (not recorded which). These receptors were collected from a male donor with ankylosing spondylitis. Each CDR3 is given with its conserved first and last residue. D genes are given only for firm matches. Where a row states a size, it is once, few, many or the class of an expanded clone; other rows omit it.

V gene: TRBV7-2; J gene: TRBJ1-4; D gene: .; clone size: .; CDR3 protein: CASSLVMGKLFF; CDR3 DNA: TGTGCCAGCAGCTTAGTAATGGGTAAACTGTTTTTT
V gene: TRBV12-3/TRBV12-4; J gene: TRBJ2-1; D gene: TRBD2; clone size: .; CDR3 protein: CASSPSRMLAGLHEQFF; CDR3 DNA: TGTGCCAGCAGCCCTTCTAGAATGCTAGCGGGATTACATGAGCAGTTCTTC
V gene: TRBV7-2; J gene: TRBJ2-1; D gene: .; clone size: .; CDR3 protein: CASSLGASEYNEQFF; CDR3 DNA: TGTGCCAGCAGCTTAGGAGCTTCGGAGTACAATGAGCAGTTCTTC
V gene: TRBV12-3/TRBV12-4; J gene: TRBJ1-1; D gene: .; clone size: few; CDR3 protein: CASSLATNSEAFF; CDR3 DNA: TGTGCCAGCAGTTTAGCCACCAACAGTGAAGCTTTCTTT
V gene: TRBV7-6; J gene: TRBJ2-3; D gene: .; clone size: many; CDR3 protein: CASSPLSRTDTQYF; CDR3 DNA: TGTGCCAGCAGCCCCCTTTCCCGCACAGATACGCAGTATTTT
V gene: TRBV4-1; J gene: TRBJ2-2; D gene: TRBD2; clone size: few; CDR3 protein: CASSQVEGGLGELFF; CDR3 DNA: TGCGCCAGCAGCCAAGTGGAGGGAGGGCTCGGGGAGCTGTTTTTT
V gene: TRBV5-1; J gene: TRBJ2-1; D gene: .; clone size: many; CDR3 protein: CASSFRADNEQFF; CDR3 DNA: TGTGCCAGCAGTTTTCGGGCAGACAATGAGCAGTTCTTC
V gene: TRBV29-1; J gene: TRBJ2-2; D gene: .; clone size: many; CDR3 protein: CSVQPPGGGELFF; CDR3 DNA: TGCAGCGTGCAACCTCCGGGTGGCGGGGAGCTGTTTTTT
V gene: TRBV5-1; J gene: TRBJ1-2; D gene: TRBD1; clone size: .; CDR3 protein: CASSSLQGVEGYTF; CDR3 DNA: TGCGCCAGCAGCTCGCTACAGGGGGTGGAAGGCTACACCTTC
V gene: TRBV7-2; J gene: TRBJ1-2; D gene: .; clone size: few; CDR3 protein: CASSPRDPVHGYTF; CDR3 DNA: TGTGCCAGCAGCCCCAGGGATCCGGTCCATGGCTACACCTTC
V gene: TRBV18; J gene: TRBJ2-1; D gene: TRBD1; clone size: many; CDR3 protein: CASSPNDRGTREFF; CDR3 DNA: TGTGCCAGCTCACCAAATGACAGGGGGACCAGGGAGTTCTTC